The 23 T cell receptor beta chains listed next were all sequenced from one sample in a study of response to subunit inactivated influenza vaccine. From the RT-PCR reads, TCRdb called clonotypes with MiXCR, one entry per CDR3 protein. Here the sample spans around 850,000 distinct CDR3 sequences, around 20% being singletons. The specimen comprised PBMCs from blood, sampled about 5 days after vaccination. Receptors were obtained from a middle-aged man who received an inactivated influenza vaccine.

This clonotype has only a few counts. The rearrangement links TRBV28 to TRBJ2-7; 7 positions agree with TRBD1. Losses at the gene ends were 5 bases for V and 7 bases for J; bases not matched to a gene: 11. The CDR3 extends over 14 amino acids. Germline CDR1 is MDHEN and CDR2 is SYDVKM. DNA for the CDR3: TGTGCCAGCAGTAACCCTGGGACAGTGGGGGAGCAGTACTTC. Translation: CASSNPGTVGEQYF. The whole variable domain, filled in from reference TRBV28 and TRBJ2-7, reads DVKVTQSSRYLVKRTGEKVFLECVQDMDHENMFWYRQDPGLGLRLIYFSYDVKMKEKGDIPEGYSVSREKKERFSLILESASTNQTSMYLCASSNPGTVGEQYFGPGTRLTVT.

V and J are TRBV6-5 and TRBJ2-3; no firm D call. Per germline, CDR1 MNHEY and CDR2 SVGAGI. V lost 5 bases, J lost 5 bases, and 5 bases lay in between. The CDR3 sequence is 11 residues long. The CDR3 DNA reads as TGTGCCAGCAGTGTTCAAGATACGCAGTATTTT. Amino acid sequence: CASSVQDTQYF.

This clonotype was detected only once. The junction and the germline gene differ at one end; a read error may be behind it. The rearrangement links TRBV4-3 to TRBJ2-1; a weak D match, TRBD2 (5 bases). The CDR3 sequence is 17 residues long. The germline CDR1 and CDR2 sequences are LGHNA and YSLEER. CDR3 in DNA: TGCGCCAGCAGCCCCACCTCTAGCTCGTCTATCTACAATGTGCAGTTCTTC. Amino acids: CASSPTSSSSIYNVQFF.

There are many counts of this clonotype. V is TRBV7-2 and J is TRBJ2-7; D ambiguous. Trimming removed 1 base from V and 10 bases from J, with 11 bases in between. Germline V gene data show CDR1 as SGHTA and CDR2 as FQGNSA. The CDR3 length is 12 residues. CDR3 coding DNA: TGTGCCAGCAGCTTAGGAGGCGGCCTACAGTACTTC. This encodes CASSLGGGLQYF.

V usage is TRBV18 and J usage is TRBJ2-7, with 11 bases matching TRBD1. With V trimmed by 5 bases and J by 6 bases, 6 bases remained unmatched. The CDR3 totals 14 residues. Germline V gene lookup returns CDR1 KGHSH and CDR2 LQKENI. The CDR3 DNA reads TGTGCCAGCTCAACCAAGGGGACAGGGGGCGAGCAGTACTTC. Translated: CASSTKGTGGEQYF.

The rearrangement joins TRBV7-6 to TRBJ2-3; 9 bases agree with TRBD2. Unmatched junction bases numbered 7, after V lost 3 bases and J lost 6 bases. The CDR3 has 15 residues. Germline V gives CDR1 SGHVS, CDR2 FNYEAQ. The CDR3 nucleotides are TGTGCCAGCAGCTTTACTGCGGGGGGGCCGGATACGCAGTATTTT. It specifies CASSFTAGGPDTQYF.

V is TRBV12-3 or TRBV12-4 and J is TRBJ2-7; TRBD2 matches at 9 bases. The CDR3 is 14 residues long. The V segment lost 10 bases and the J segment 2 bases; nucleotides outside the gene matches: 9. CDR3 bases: TGTGCCACACGTCGGGCTAGCGGGGCCTACGAGCAGTACTTC. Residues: CATRRASGAYEQYF.

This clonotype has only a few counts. The CDR3 sequence: CSVEGFQGTSNYGYTF. In nucleotides, the CDR3 is TGCAGCGTTGAAGGTTTCCAGGGGACCTCTAACTATGGCTACACCTTC. The rearrangement links TRBV29-1 to TRBJ1-2; TRBD1 is a possible D gene (6 bases). CDR1 SQVTM and CDR2 ANQGSEA come from the germline V gene. V gave up 1 base and J gave up 0 bases, with 15 bases separating them. The CDR3 runs 16 residues.

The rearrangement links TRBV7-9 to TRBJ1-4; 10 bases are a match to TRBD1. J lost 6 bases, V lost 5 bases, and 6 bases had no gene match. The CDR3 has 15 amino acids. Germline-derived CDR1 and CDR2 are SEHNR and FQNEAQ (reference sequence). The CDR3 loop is CASSESGTGDEKLFF. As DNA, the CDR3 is TGTGCCAGCAGCGAATCCGGGACAGGGGATGAAAAACTGTTTTTT.

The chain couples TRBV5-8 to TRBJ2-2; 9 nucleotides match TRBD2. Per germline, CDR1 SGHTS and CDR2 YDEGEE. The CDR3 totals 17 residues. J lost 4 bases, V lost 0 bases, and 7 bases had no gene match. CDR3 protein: CASSLAGAGGPTGELFF. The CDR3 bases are TGTGCCAGCAGCTTGGCCGGAGCGGGAGGACCCACCGGGGAGCTGTTTTTT.

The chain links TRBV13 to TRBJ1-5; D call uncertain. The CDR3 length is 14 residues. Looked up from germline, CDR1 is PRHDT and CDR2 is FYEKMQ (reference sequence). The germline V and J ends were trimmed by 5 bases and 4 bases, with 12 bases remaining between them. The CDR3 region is CASSAGRQNQPQHF. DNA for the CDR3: TGTGCCAGCAGCGCCGGACGGCAAAATCAGCCCCAGCATTTT.

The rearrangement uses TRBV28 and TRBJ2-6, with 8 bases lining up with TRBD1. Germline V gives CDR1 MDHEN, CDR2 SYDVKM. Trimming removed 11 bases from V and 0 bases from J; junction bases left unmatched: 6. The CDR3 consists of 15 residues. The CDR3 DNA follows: TGTGCCTGGGACAGGTCGCACTCTGGGGCCAACGTCCTGACTTTC. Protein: CAWDRSHSGANVLTF.

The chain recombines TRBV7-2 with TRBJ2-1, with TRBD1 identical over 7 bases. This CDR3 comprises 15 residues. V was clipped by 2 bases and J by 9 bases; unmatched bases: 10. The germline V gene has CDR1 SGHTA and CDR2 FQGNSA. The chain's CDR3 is CASSLYRGPTSEQFF. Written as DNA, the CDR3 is TGTGCCAGCAGCTTATACAGGGGACCCACCAGTGAGCAGTTCTTC.

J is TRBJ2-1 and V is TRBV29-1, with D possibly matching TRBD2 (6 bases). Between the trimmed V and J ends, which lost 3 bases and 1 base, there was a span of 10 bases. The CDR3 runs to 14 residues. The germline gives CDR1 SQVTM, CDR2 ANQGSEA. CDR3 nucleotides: TGCAGCGTTGAGGGACTCCCGTCCTACAATGAGCAGTTCTTC. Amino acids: CSVEGLPSYNEQFF.

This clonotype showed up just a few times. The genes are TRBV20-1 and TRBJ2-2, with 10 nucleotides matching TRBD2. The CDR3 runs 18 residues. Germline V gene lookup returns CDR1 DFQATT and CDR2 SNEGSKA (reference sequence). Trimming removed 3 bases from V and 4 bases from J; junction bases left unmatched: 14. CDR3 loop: CSARAGHSGGSITGELFF. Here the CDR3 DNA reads TGCAGTGCTAGGGCAGGGCATAGCGGGGGGAGTATCACCGGGGAGCTGTTTTTT.

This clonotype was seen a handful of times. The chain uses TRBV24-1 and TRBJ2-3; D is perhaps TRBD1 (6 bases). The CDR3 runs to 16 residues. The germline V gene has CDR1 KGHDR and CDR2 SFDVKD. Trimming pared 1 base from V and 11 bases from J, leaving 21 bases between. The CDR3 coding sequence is TGTGCCACCAGTGATTTTTCACAGGGCCTCCCGAGGGGGCAGTATTTT. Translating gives CATSDFSQGLPRGQYF.

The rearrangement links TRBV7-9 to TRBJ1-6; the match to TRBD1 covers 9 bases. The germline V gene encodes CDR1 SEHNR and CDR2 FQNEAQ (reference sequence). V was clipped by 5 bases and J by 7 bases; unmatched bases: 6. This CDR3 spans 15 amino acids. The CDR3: CASSIHGQGNSPLHF. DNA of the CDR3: TGTGCCAGCAGCATACATGGACAGGGGAATTCACCCCTCCACTTT.

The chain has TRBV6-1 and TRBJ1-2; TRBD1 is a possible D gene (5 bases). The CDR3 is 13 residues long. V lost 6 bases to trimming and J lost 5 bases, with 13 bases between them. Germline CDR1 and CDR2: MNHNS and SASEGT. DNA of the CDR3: TGTGCCAGCAGGAGAATACAGGAGTATGGCTACACCTTC. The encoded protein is CASRRIQEYGYTF.

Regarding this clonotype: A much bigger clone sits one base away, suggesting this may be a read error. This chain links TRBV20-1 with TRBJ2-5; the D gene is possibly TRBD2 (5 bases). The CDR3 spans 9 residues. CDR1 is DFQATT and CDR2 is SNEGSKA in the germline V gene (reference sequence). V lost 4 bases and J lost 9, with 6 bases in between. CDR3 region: CSANGAQYF. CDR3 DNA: TGCAGTGCTAACGGGGCCCAGTACTTC.

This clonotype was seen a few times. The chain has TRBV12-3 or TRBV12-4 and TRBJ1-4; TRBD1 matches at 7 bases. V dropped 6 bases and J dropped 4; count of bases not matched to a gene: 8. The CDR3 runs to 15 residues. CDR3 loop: CASRPKGADNEKLFF. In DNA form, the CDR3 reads TGTGCCAGCAGACCGAAGGGGGCGGATAATGAAAAACTGTTTTTT.

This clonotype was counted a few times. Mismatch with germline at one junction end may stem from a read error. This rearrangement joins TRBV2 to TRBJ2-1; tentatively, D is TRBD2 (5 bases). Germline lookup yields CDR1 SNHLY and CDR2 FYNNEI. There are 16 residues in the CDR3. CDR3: CASREVKRTAYNEQFF. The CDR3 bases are TGTGCCAGCAGAGAAGTTAAGCGGACGGCCTACAATGAGCAGTTCTTC.

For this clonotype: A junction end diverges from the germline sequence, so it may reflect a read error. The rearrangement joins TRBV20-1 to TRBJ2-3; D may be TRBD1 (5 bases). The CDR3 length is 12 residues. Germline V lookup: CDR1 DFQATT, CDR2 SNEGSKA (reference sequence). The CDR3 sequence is CSAILQTDTKYF. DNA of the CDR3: TGCAGTGCTATCCTACAGACAGATACGAAGTATTTT.

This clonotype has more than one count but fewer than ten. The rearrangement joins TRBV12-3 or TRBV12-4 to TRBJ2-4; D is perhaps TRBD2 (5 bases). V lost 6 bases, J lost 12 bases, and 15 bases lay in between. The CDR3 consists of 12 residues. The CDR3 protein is CASSGPGSGQYF. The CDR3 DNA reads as TGTGCCAGCAGCGGCCCGGGGTCTGGTCAGTACTTC.